The entry below gives a single T cell receptor (beta chain) sequence along with its context. Its antigen is unidentified. The assay was immunoSEQ multiplex PCR, and TCRdb's table has in-frame clones only and misses some. This sample carries tens of thousands of clones, about 87% of them seen once, and the ten largest clones take 1% to 1.5%. Germline CDR1 and CDR2: MNHEY and SMNVEV (reference sequence). V was cut by 5 bases and J by 6 bases, with 17 bases left in between. The CDR3 extends over 14 amino acids. The entry originates in a study of T cells in narcolepsy. Study in general: Healthy controls were enrolled alongside patients with narcolepsy type 1 or type 2. Study findings and constraints: Healthy controls reportedly lacked the autoreactive clonotypes serially found in patients' blood.

Sequenced: CD45RA- memory CD4+ T cells from PBMCs. This clonotype was obtained from a human donor with narcolepsy. V is TRBV27 and J is TRBJ2-7, with D possibly being TRBD2 (5 bases). The CDR3: CASSALPQAAEQYF. CDR3 in DNA: TGTGCCAGCAGTGCCCTCCCGCAAGCGGCCGAGCAGTACTTC.